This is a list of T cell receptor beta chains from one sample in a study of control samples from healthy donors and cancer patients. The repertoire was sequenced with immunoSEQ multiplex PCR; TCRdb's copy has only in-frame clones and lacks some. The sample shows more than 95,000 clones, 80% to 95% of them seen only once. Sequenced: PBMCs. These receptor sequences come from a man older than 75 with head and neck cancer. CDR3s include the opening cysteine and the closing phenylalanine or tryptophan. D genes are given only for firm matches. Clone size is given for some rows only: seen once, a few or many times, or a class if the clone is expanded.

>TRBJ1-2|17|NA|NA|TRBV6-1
TGTGCCAGCAGTGACGTCCCGATCGAGGGCAGGGTCGATGGCTACACCTTC
CASSDVPIEGRVDGYTF
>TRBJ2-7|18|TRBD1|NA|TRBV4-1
TGCGCCAGCAGTCAAACTACCACGTTCGGGACAGGAGCCTACGAGCAGTACTTC
CASSQTTTFGTGAYEQYF
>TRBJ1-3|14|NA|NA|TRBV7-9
TGTGCCAGCAGCTTATCCATGGCTGGAAACACCATATATTTT
CASSLSMAGNTIYF
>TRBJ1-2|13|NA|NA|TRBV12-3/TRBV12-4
TGTGCCAGCAGTTTACTGGGAGTCTATGGCTACACCTTC
CASSLLGVYGYTF
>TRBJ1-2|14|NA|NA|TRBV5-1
TGCGCCAGCAGCCCCCAGGGTGGTGATCATGGCTACACCTTC
CASSPQGGDHGYTF
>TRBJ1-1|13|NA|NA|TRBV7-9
TGTGCCAGCAGCTTGACAGCGAACACTGAAGCTTTCTTT
CASSLTANTEAFF
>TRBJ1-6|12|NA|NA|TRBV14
TGTGCCAGCAGTCGAGAGACGGGACCCCTCCACTTT
CASSRETGPLHF
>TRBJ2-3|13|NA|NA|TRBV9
TGTGCCAGCAGCGTAGGCTTCACAGATACGCAGTATTTT
CASSVGFTDTQYF
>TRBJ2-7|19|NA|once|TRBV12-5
TGTGCTAGTGGTTTGGTTCCCCTTGGGCAGCTCAGTCTGTCCTACGAGCAGTACTTC
CASGLVPLGQLSLSYEQYF
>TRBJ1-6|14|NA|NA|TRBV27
TGTGCCAGCAGTTTGTCCCGGTATAATTCACCCCTCCACTTT
CASSLSRYNSPLHF